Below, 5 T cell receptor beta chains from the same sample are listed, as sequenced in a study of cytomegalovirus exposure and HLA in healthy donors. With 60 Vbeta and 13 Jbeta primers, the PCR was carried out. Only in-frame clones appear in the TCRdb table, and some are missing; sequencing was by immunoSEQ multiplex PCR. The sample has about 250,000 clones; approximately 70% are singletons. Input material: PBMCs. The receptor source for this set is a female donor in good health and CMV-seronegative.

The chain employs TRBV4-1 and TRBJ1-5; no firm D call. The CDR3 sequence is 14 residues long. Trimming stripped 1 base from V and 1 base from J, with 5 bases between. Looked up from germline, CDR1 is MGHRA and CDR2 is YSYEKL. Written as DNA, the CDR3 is TGCGCCAGCAGCCAAGCCTCGAGCAATCAGCCCCAGCATTTT. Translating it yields CASSQASSNQPQHF.

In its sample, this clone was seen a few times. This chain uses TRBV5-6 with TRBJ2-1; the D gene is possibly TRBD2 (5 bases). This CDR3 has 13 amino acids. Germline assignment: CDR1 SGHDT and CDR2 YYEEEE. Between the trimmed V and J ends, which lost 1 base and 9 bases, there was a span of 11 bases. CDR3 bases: TGTGCCAGCAGCTTGTTCTCCGGGGTTGAGCAGTTCTTC. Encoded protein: CASSLFSGVEQFF.

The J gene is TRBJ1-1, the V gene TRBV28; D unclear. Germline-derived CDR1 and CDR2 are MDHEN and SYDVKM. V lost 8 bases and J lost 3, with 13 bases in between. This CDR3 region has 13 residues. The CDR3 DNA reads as TGTGCCAGCTTCCCCCAGGTGGACACTGAAGCTTTCTTT. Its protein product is CASFPQVDTEAFF.

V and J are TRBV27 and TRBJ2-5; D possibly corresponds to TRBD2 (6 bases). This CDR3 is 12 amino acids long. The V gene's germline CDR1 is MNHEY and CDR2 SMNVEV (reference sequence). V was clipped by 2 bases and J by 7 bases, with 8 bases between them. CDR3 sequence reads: CASSLPGGTQYF. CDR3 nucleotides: TGTGCCAGCAGTTTACCCGGGGGGACCCAGTACTTC.

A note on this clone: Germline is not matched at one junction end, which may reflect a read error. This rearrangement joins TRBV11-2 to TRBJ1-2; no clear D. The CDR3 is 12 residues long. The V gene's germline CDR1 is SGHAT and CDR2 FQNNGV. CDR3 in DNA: TGTGCCAGCAGCCCCACTAACCATGGCTACACCTTC. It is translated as CASSPTNHGYTF. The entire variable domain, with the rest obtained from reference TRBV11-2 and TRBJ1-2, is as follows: EAGVAQSPRYKIIEKRQSVAFWCNPISGHATLYWYQQILGQGPKLLIQFQNNGVVDDSQLPKDRFSAERLKGVDSTLKIQPAKLEDSAVYLCASSPTNHGYTFGSGTRLTVV.